The subject of this entry is one T cell receptor beta chain. Its target is not known. Data came from immunoSEQ multiplex PCR; TCRdb stores just in-frame clones and leaves some out. In the table there are roughly 160,000 clones, 88% of which are singletons. The sample's time point: blood 4 weeks post-SBRT, at nephrectomy. Noted treatment: 15 Gy SBRT to primary tumor, nephrectomy 4 weeks later. Nephrectomy followed 15 Gy stereotactic body radiation by 4 weeks. The sample is drawn from a study of radiation and T cells in renal cell carcinoma. Broader study findings: Top tumor clonotypes rose in blood 2 weeks post-radiation, then contracted. Baseline intratumoral clonotype presence is unknown without pretreatment biopsies.

Per germline, CDR1 SGHTA and CDR2 FQGNSA. The CDR3 is 13 residues long. V was pared by 1 base and J by 3 bases, with 7 bases between. The V call is TRBV7-2, the J call TRBJ2-7; D might be TRBD1 (5 bases). Specimen: blood, collected from a patient whose treatment included radiotherapy and nephrectomy. This TCR came from a woman in her fifties or sixties with renal cell carcinoma. The CDR3 region is CASSLGGVYEQYF. Written as DNA, the CDR3 is TGTGCCAGCAGCTTAGGGGGCGTCTACGAGCAGTACTTC.